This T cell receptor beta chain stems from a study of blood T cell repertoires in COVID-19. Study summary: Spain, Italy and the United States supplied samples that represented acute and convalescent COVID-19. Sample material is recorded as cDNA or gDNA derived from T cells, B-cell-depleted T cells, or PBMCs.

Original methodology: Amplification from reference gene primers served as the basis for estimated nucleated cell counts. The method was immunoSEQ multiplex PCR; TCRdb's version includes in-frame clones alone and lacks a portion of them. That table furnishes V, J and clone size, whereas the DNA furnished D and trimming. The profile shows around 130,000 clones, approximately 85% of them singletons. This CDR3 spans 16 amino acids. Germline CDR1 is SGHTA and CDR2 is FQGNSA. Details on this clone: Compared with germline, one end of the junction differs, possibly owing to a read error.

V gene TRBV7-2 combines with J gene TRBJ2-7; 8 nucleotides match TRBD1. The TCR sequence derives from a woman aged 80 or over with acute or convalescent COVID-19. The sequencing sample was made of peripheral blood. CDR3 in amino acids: CASSTQGVGQGDRLHF. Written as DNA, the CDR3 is TGTGCCAGCAGTACACAAGGGGTTGGGCAGGGGGACAGGTTGCACTTC.